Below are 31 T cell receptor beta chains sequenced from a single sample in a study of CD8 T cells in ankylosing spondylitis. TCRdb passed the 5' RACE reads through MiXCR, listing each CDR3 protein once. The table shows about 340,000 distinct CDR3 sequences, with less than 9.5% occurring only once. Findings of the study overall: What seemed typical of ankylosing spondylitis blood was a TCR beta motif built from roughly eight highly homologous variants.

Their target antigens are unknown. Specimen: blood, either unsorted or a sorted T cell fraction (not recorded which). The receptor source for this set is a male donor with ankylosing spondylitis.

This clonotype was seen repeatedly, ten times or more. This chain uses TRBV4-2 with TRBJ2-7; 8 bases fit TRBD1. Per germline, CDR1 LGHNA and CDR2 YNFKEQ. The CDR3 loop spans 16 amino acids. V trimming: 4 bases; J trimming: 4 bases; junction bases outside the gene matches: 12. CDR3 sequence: CASSLPGQGGIYEQYF. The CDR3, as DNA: TGTGCCAGCAGCCTTCCCGGACAGGGTGGAATTTACGAGCAGTACTTC.

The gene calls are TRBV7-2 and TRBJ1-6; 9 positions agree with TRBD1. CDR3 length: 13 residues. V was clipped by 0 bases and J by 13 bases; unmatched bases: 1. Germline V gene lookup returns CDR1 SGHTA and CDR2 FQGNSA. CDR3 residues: CASSLAGQGPLHF. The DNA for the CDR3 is TGTGCCAGCAGCTTAGCAGGACAGGGGCCCCTCCACTTT.

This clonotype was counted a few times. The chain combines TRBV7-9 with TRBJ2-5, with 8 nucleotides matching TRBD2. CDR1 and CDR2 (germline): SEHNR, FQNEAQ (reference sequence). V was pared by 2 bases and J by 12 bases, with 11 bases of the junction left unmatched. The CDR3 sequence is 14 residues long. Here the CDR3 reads CASSLPSGGVGKYF. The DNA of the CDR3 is TGTGCCAGCAGCTTACCAAGCGGGGGCGTAGGGAAGTACTTC. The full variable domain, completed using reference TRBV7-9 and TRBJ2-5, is DTGVSQNPRHKITKRGQNVTFRCDPISEHNRLYWYRQTLGQGPEFLTYFQNEAQLEKSRLLSDRFSAERPKGSFSTLEIQRTEQGDSAMYLCASSLPSGGVGKYFGPGTRLLVL.

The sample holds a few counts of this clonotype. CDR3 sequence reads: CASSWDSRYQETQYF. The DNA for the CDR3 is TGTGCCAGCAGTTGGGACAGCCGTTACCAAGAGACCCAGTACTTC. The rearrangement joins TRBV28 to TRBJ2-5, with 7 bases lining up with TRBD1. With 4 bases clipped from V and 0 bases from J, the junction kept 5 bases outside the gene matches. There are 15 residues in the CDR3. In germline, CDR1 is MDHEN, CDR2 SYDVKM.

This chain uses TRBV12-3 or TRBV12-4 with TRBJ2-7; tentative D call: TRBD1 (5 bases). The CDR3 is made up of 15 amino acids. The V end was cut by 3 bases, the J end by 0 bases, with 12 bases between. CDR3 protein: CASSFGDSRSYEQYF. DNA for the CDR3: TGTGCCAGCAGTTTCGGCGACAGTCGCTCCTACGAGCAGTACTTC.

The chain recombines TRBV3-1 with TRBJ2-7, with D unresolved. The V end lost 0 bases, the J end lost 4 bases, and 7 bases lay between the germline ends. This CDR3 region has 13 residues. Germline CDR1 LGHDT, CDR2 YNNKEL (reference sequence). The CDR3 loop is CASSQDGWYEQYF. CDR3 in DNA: TGTGCCAGCAGCCAAGACGGCTGGTACGAGCAGTACTTC.

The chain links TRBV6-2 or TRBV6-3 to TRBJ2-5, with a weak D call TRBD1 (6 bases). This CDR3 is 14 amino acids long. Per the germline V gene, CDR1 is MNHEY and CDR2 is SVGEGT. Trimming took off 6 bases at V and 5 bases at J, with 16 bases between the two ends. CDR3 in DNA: TGTGCCAGCAGCTACCCGGACAGTCGGGAGACCCAGTACTTC. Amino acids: CASSYPDSRETQYF.

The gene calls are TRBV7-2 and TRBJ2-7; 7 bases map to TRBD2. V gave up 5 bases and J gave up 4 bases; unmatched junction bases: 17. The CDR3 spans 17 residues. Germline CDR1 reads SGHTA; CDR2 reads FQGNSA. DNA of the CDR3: TGTGCCAGCAGCCGACGGGTCTCTAGCGGACCACAATACGAGCAGTACTTC. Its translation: CASSRRVSSGPQYEQYF.

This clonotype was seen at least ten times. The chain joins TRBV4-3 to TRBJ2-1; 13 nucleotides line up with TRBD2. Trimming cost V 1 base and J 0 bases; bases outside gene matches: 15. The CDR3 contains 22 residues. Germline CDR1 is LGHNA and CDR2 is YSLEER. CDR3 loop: CASSQGRTSGRWRRSSYNEQFF. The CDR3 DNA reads TGCGCCAGCAGCCAAGGGCGGACTAGCGGGAGATGGCGTAGGAGCTCCTACAATGAGCAGTTCTTC.

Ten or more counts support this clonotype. This CDR3 is CASTPRLPSQRDIQYF. The CDR3 DNA sequence: TGTGCCAGCACCCCCCGACTACCGAGTCAACGGGACATTCAGTACTTC. The gene calls are TRBV12-3 or TRBV12-4 and TRBJ2-4, with D perhaps TRBD2 (5 bases). This CDR3 has 16 residues. The germline V and J ends were trimmed by 7 bases and 8 bases, with 24 bases remaining between them.

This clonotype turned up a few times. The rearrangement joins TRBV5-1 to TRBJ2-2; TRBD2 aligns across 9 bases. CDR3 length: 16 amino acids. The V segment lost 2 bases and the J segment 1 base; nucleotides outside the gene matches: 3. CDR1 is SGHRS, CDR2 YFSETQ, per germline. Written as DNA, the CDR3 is TGCGCCAGCAGCTTACGACTAGCGGAGAACACCGGGGAGCTGTTTTTT. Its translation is CASSLRLAENTGELFF. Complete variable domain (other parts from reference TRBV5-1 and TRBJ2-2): KAGVTQTPRYLIKTRGQQVTLSCSPISGHRSVSWYQQTPGQGLQFLFEYFSETQRNKGNFPGRFSGRQFSNSRSEMNVSTLELGDSALYLCASSLRLAENTGELFFGEGSRLTVL.

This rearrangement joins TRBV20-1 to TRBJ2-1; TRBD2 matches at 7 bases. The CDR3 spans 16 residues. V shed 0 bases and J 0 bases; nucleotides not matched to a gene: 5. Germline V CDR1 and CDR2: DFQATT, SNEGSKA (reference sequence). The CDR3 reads CSARDSSGISYNEQFF. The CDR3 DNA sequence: TGCAGTGCTAGAGACTCTAGCGGAATCTCCTACAATGAGCAGTTCTTC.

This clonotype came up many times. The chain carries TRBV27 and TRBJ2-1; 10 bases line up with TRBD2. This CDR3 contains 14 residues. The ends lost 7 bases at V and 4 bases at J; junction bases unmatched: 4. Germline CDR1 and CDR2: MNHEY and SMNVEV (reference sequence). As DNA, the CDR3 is TGTGCCAGCAAAGCTAGCGGGAGTTACAATGAGCAGTTCTTC. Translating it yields CASKASGSYNEQFF.

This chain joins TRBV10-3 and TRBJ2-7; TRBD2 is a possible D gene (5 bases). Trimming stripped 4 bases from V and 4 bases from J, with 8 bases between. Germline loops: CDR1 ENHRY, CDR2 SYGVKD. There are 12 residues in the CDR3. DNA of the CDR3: TGTGCCATCAGTGCTCGGGAATACGAGCAGTACTTC. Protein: CAISAREYEQYF.

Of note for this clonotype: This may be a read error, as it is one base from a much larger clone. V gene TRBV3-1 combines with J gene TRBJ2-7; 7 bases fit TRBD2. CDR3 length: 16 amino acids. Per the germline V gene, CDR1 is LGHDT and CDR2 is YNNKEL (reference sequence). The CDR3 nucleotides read TGTGCCATCAGCCGACGGGCTTCTAGCGGCTCCTACGAGCAGTACTTC. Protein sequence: CAISRRASSGSYEQYF.

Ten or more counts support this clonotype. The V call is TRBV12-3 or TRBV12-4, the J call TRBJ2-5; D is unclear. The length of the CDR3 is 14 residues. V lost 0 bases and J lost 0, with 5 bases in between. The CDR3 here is CASSLAADQETQYF. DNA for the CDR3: TGTGCCAGCAGTTTAGCGGCAGACCAAGAGACCCAGTACTTC.

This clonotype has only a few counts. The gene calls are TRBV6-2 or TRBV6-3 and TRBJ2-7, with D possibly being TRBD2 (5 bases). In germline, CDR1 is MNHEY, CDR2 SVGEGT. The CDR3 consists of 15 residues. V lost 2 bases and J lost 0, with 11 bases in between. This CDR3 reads CASSYPGKASYEQYF. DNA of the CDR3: TGTGCCAGCAGTTACCCCGGGAAGGCCTCCTACGAGCAGTACTTC.

The CDR3, as DNA: TGTGCCAGCAGTCCCCCTGGCAAGAACACCGGGGAGCTGTTTTTT. This encodes CASSPPGKNTGELFF. J is TRBJ2-2 and V is TRBV28, with D unresolved. This CDR3 spans 15 amino acids. Trimming stripped 5 bases from V and 1 base from J, with 11 bases between. The germline CDR1 and CDR2 sequences are MDHEN and SYDVKM. Looking up the rest from reference TRBV28 and TRBJ2-2 gives the full variable domain: DVKVTQSSRYLVKRTGEKVFLECVQDMDHENMFWYRQDPGLGLRLIYFSYDVKMKEKGDIPEGYSVSREKKERFSLILESASTNQTSMYLCASSPPGKNTGELFFGEGSRLTVL.

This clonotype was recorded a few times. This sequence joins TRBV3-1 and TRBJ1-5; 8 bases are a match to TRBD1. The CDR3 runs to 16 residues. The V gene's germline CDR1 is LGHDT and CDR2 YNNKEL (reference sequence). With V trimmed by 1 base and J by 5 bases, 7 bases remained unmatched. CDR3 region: CASSQAGPGGHQPQHF. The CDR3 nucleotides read TGTGCCAGCAGCCAAGCAGGTCCAGGGGGCCATCAGCCCCAGCATTTT.

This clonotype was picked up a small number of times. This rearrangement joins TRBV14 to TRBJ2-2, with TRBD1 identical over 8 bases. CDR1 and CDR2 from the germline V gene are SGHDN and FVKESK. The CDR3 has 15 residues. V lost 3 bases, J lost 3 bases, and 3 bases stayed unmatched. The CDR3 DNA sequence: TGTGCCAGCAGCCATTCGACAGGGGACACCGGGGAGCTGTTTTTT. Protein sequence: CASSHSTGDTGELFF.

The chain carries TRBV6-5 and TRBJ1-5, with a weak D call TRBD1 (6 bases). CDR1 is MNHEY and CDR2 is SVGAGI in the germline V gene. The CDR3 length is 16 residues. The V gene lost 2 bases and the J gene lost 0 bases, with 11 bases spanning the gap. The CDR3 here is CASSYQGPGSNQPQHF. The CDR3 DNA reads TGTGCCAGCAGTTACCAGGGGCCCGGTAGCAATCAGCCCCAGCATTTT.

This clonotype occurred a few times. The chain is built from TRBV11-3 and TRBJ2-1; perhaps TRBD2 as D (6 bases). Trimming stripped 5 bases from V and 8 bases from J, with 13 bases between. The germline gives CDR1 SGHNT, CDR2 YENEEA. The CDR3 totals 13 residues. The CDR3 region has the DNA TGTGCCAGCAGCCCATCCCGGAGGGATGAGCAGTTCTTC. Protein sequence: CASSPSRRDEQFF.

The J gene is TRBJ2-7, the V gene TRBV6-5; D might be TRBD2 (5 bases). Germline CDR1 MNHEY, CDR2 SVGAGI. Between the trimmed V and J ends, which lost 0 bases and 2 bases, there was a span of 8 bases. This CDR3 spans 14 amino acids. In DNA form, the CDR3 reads TGTGCCAGCAGTTACTCTCGGGGTACCTACGAGCAGTACTTC. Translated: CASSYSRGTYEQYF.

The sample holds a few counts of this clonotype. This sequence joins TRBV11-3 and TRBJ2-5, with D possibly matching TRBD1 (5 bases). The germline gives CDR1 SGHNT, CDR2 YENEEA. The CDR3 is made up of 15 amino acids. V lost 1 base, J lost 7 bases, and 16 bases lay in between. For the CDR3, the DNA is TGTGCCAGCAGCTTAGGGCCAACCCGCCAGGGGACCCAGTACTTC. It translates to CASSLGPTRQGTQYF.

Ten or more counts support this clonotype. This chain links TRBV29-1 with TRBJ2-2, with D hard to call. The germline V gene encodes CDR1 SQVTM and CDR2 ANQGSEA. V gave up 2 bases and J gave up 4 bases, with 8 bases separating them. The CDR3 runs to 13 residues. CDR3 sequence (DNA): TGCAGCGTTGAATACTGGGGCACCGGGGAGCTGTTTTTT. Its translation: CSVEYWGTGELFF.

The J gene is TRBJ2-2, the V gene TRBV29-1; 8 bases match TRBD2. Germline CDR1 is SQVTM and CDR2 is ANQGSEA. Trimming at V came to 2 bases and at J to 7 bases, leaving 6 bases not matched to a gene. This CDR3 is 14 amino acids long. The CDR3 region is CSVESGRVGGELFF. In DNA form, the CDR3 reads TGCAGCGTTGAAAGCGGGAGAGTAGGCGGGGAGCTGTTTTTT.

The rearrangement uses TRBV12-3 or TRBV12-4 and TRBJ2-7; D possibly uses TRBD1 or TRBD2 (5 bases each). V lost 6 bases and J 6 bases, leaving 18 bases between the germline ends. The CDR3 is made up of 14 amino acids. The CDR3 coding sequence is TGTGCCAGCAGCATGACCGGGACCCTGAGCGAGCAGTACTTC. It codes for CASSMTGTLSEQYF.

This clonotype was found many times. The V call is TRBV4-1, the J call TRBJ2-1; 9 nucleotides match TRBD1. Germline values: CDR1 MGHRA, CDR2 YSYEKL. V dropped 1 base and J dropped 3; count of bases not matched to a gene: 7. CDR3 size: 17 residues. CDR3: CASSQVLGQGNYNEQFF. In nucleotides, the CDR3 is TGCGCCAGCAGCCAAGTTTTGGGACAGGGTAACTACAATGAGCAGTTCTTC.

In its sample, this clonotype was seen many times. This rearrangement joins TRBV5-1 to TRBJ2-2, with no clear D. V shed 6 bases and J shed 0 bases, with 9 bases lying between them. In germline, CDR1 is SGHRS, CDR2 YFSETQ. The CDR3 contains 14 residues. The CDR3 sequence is CASTGQPNTGELFF. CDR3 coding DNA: TGCGCCAGCACTGGGCAGCCGAACACCGGGGAGCTGTTTTTT.

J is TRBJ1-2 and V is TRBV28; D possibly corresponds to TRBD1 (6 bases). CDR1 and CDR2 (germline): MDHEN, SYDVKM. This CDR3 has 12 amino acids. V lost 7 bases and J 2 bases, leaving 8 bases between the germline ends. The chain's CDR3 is CASITGNYGYTF. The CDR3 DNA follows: TGTGCCAGCATCACAGGGAACTATGGCTACACCTTC.

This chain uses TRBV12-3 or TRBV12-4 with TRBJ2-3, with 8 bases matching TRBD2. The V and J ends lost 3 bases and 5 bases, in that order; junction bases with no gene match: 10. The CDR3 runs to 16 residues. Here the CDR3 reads CASSLGREALGDTQYF. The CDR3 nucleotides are TGTGCCAGCAGTTTGGGGCGGGAGGCCCTGGGAGATACGCAGTATTTT.